The 19 T cell receptor beta chains listed next were all sequenced from one sample in a study of blood T cell repertoires in COVID-19. Repertoires were generated with immunoSEQ multiplex PCR, while TCRdb's copy carries only in-frame clones and drops some. This sample has 200,000 to 250,000 clones, with 88% found just once. Sequenced input: peripheral blood. These receptors were taken from a man aged 18-30 years with active or convalescent COVID-19.

The chain joins TRBV28 to TRBJ2-1, with 10 bases lining up with TRBD2. The CDR3 spans 14 residues. The V gene end was trimmed by 7 bases and the J gene end by 4 bases; junction bases not matched to a gene: 4. The germline CDR1 and CDR2 sequences are MDHEN and SYDVKM. The CDR3: CASTLTSGYNEQFF. The CDR3 DNA is TGTGCCAGCACTTTGACTAGCGGGTACAATGAGCAGTTCTTC. Looking up the rest from reference TRBV28 and TRBJ2-1 gives the full variable domain: DVKVTQSSRYLVKRTGEKVFLECVQDMDHENMFWYRQDPGLGLRLIYFSYDVKMKEKGDIPEGYSVSREKKERFSLILESASTNQTSMYLCASTLTSGYNEQFFGPGTRLTVL.

This chain uses TRBV15 with TRBJ2-1, with 7 nucleotides matching TRBD1. Germline V gives CDR1 LNHNV, CDR2 YYDKDF (reference sequence). The CDR3 is 15 amino acids. V lost 0 bases and J lost 9; bases outside the gene matches: 8. CDR3 protein: CATSREMTGMVEQFF. DNA of the CDR3: TGTGCCACCAGCAGAGAAATGACAGGGATGGTTGAGCAGTTCTTC.

V usage is TRBV29-1 and J usage is TRBJ2-3; TRBD2 matches at 10 bases. This CDR3 region has 14 residues. Germline CDR1 and CDR2: SQVTM and ANQGSEA. Trimming at V came to 5 bases and at J to 3 bases, leaving 5 bases not matched to a gene. The CDR3 loop is CSVMTSGPTDTQYF. The CDR3 DNA is TGCAGCGTTATGACTAGCGGGCCTACAGATACGCAGTATTTT.

This clone was detected only once. This chain connects TRBV29-1 to TRBJ1-1, with D perhaps matching TRBD1 (5 bases). This CDR3 is built from 10 residues. CDR1 is SQVTM, CDR2 ANQGSEA, per germline. V was shortened by 8 bases and J by 7 bases, with 11 bases between the two germline ends. Here the CDR3 reads CSTIGVEAFF. The CDR3 DNA follows: TGCAGCACAATAGGGGTTGAAGCTTTCTTT. The variable domain in full, completed from reference TRBV29-1 and TRBJ1-1, reads SAVISQKPSRDICQRGTSLTIQCQVDSQVTMMFWYRQQPGQSLTLIATANQGSEATYESGFVIDKFPISRPNLTFSTLTVSNMSPEDSSIYLCSTIGVEAFFGQGTRLTVV.

V usage is TRBV28 and J usage is TRBJ1-6; 10 nucleotides line up with TRBD1. Trimming at V came to 5 bases and at J to 7 bases, leaving 8 bases not matched to a gene. The length of the CDR3 is 16 residues. Germline values: CDR1 MDHEN, CDR2 SYDVKM. The CDR3 is CASSPPDRGENSPLHF. The CDR3 DNA reads as TGTGCCAGCAGTCCCCCGGACAGGGGGGAGAATTCACCCCTCCACTTT.

V gene TRBV30 combines with J gene TRBJ2-1; D gene uncertain. CDR3 size: 15 residues. V was shortened by 4 bases and J by 0 bases, with 13 bases between the two germline ends. Germline V CDR1 and CDR2: GTSNPN, SVGIG (reference sequence). The CDR3 loop is CAWTLQANSYNEQFF. The DNA of the CDR3 is TGTGCCTGGACACTCCAGGCCAACTCCTACAATGAGCAGTTCTTC.

This clone occurred once. This sequence joins TRBV3-1 (or the pseudogene TRBV3-2) and TRBJ1-2, with D hard to call. V lost 1 base, J lost 3 bases, and 9 bases lay in between. The CDR3 is 14 residues long. Germline V lookup: CDR1 LGHDT, CDR2 YNNKEL (reference sequence). CDR3 sequence reads: CASSQASGDYGYTF. CDR3 bases: TGTGCCAGCAGCCAAGCCTCGGGAGACTATGGCTACACCTTC.

The rearrangement joins TRBV11-1 to TRBJ1-1, with D possibly matching TRBD1 (6 bases). The germline gives CDR1 SGHAT, CDR2 FQDESV (reference sequence). V gave up 1 base and J gave up 7 bases, with 13 bases separating them. The CDR3 length is 14 residues. CDR3 DNA: TGTGCCAGCAGCTTAGGGCAGGGGTCTTTTGAAGCTTTCTTT. As protein: CASSLGQGSFEAFF. The whole variable domain, filled in from reference TRBV11-1 and TRBJ1-1, reads EAEVAQSPRYKITEKSQAVAFWCDPISGHATLYWYRQILGQGPELLVQFQDESVVDDSQLPKDRFSAERLKGVDSTLKIQPAELGDSAMYLCASSLGQGSFEAFFGQGTRLTVV.

The chain links TRBV7-9 to TRBJ2-7; possible D gene TRBD1, 6 bases. V was pared by 5 bases and J by 5 bases, with 13 bases between. Germline CDR1 SEHNR, CDR2 FQNEAQ (reference sequence). This CDR3 region has 13 residues. CDR3 coding DNA: TGTGCCAGCAGCCGGGACACCTTTGACGAGCAGTACTTC. It translates to CASSRDTFDEQYF.

The chain links TRBV6-5 to TRBJ2-2, with no clear D. Germline V gene sequence: CDR1 MNHEY, CDR2 SVGAGI. Trimming removed 2 bases from V and 5 bases from J, with 15 bases in between. The CDR3 covers 16 residues. CDR3 sequence: CASSYQHLTRTGELFF. For the CDR3, the DNA is TGTGCCAGCAGTTACCAGCATTTGACTCGGACCGGGGAGCTGTTTTTT.

V gene TRBV5-4 combines with J gene TRBJ2-2, with D possibly TRBD1 on 6 matching bases. This CDR3 region has 15 residues. Trimming left V 0 bases short and J 4 bases short, with 10 bases between. Germline loops: CDR1 SGHNT, CDR2 YYREEE (reference sequence). Here the CDR3 reads CASSLGRGGTGELFF. The DNA for the CDR3 is TGTGCCAGCAGCTTGGGCAGGGGTGGCACCGGGGAGCTGTTTTTT.

The V gene is TRBV4-1, the J gene TRBJ2-7, with TRBD1 matching 10 bases. Looked up from germline, CDR1 is MGHRA and CDR2 is YSYEKL. Losses at the gene ends were 0 bases for V and 5 bases for J; bases not matched to a gene: 7. The CDR3 consists of 16 residues. The CDR3 loop is CASSQDGTGTGDEQYF. In DNA, the CDR3 is TGCGCCAGCAGCCAAGATGGGACCGGGACAGGGGACGAGCAGTACTTC.

CDR3 coding DNA: TGTGCCAGCAGTGACATAGGGGCGGGAGTCGGCGGGGAGCTGTTTTTT. This sequence encodes CASSDIGAGVGGELFF. The genes are TRBV6-2 or TRBV6-3 and TRBJ2-2, with 7 positions matching TRBD2. This CDR3 region has 16 residues. CDR1 and CDR2 from the germline V gene are MNHEY and SVGEGT. J lost 7 bases, V lost 5 bases, and 13 bases had no gene match.

The V gene is TRBV27, the J gene TRBJ1-4; 7 bases line up with TRBD1. This CDR3 comprises 14 residues. Trimming took 5 bases from V and 8 from J; bases not matched to a gene: 8. The germline gives CDR1 MNHEY, CDR2 SMNVEV (reference sequence). The CDR3 loop is CASSLGGRREKLFF. CDR3 bases: TGTGCCAGCAGTCTAGGGGGCCGGAGGGAAAAACTGTTTTTT.

The chain carries TRBV9 and TRBJ1-4, with 8 bases lining up with TRBD1. J was trimmed by 7 bases and V by 3 bases; bases with no gene match: 11. The CDR3 is 16 amino acids. Germline V gives CDR1 SGDLS, CDR2 YYNGEE. The CDR3 sequence: CASSDDPGQAAEKLFF. The DNA for the CDR3 is TGTGCCAGCAGCGATGACCCGGGACAGGCCGCTGAAAAACTGTTTTTT. The variable domain in full, with the rest retrieved from reference TRBV9 and TRBJ1-4, is DSGVTQTPKHLITATGQRVTLRCSPRSGDLSVYWYQQSLDQGLQFLIQYYNGEERAKGNILERFSAQQFPDLHSELNLSSLELGDSALYFCASSDDPGQAAEKLFFGSGTQLSVL.

The table lists this clone with a count of one. The CDR3 nucleotides are TGTGCCTGGGCGACTAGCGGCTGGTCTAATGAGCAGTTCTTC. Its translation is CAWATSGWSNEQFF. The gene calls are TRBV30 and TRBJ2-1, with 9 bases that match TRBD2. V lost 5 bases and J lost 7; bases outside the gene matches: 9. CDR3 length equals 14 residues. Per the germline V gene, CDR1 is GTSNPN and CDR2 is SVGIG (reference sequence).

This clone has a handful of counts. The chain combines TRBV15 with TRBJ1-3, with TRBD1 identical over 7 bases. There are 17 residues in the CDR3. The germline CDR1 and CDR2 sequences are LNHNV and YYDKDF (reference sequence). The V and J ends lost 0 bases and 4 bases, in that order; junction bases with no gene match: 9. Here the CDR3 reads CATSRDKSTGTGNTIYF. In DNA form, the CDR3 reads TGTGCCACCAGCAGAGATAAATCGACAGGGACCGGAAACACCATATATTTT. Variable domain in full (rest from reference TRBV15 and TRBJ1-3): DAMVIQNPRYQVTQFGKPVTLSCSQTLNHNVMYWYQQKSSQAPKLLFHYYDKDFNNEADTPDNFQSRRPNTSFCFLDIRSPGLGDTAMYLCATSRDKSTGTGNTIYFGEGSWLTVV.

The gene calls are TRBV19 and TRBJ2-7; the match to TRBD1 covers 7 bases. Looked up from germline, CDR1 is LNHDA and CDR2 is SQIVND (reference sequence). After removal of 2 bases from V and 4 bases from J, the junction contained 8 bases not matched to a gene. The CDR3 length is 15 residues. CDR3: CASSISRTGYYEQYF. In DNA, the CDR3 is TGTGCCAGTAGTATATCAAGGACAGGTTATTACGAGCAGTACTTC. Based on the CDR3 plus reference TRBV19 and TRBJ2-7, the full variable domain is DGGITQSPKYLFRKEGQNVTLSCEQNLNHDAMYWYRQDPGQGLRLIYYSQIVNDFQKGDIAEGYSVSREKKESFPLTVTSAQKNPTAFYLCASSISRTGYYEQYFGPGTRLTVT.

The chain links TRBV4-1 to TRBJ1-1, with TRBD1 matching over 7 bases. Per germline, CDR1 MGHRA and CDR2 YSYEKL. V lost 3 bases and J lost 6; bases outside the gene matches: 4. This CDR3 has 13 amino acids. The CDR3 sequence is CASSQATGAEAFF. The CDR3, as DNA: TGCGCCAGCAGCCAGGCCACAGGGGCTGAAGCTTTCTTT.